Shown below are 23 T cell receptor beta chains from a single sample sequenced in a study of glioma-infiltrating T cells. The iRepertoire nested amplicon-rescue multiplex PCR amplified TCR alpha and beta CDR3s from RNA. TCRdb ran MiXCR on the multiplex PCR reads and lists one entry per CDR3 protein. The sample shows about 140,000 distinct CDR3 sequences, roughly two fifths of them seen only once. The sequencing sample was made of glioma tissue, nonneoplastic brain tissue, or PBMCs (not recorded which). These receptors all stem from a human donor with low-grade glioma or glioblastoma, undergoing nonglioma brain surgery, or in good health (not recorded which).

V gene TRBV18 combines with J gene TRBJ1-1; TRBD1 matches 7 bases. Germline lookup yields CDR1 KGHSH and CDR2 LQKENI. The CDR3 is made up of 16 amino acids. The V segment lost 0 bases and the J segment 4 bases; nucleotides outside the gene matches: 8. CDR3 loop: CASSPPFIRGGTEAFF. Here the CDR3 DNA reads TGTGCCAGCTCACCACCGTTCATCAGGGGGGGCACTGAAGCTTTCTTT. The full variable domain, completed using reference TRBV18 and TRBJ1-1, is NAGVMQNPRHLVRRRGQEARLRCSPMKGHSHVYWYRQLPEEGLKFMVYLQKENIIDESGMPKERFSAEFPKEGPSILRIQQVVRGDSAAYFCASSPPFIRGGTEAFFGQGTRLTVV.

The chain has TRBV7-2 and TRBJ1-3; D might be TRBD1 (6 bases). V lost 2 bases and J lost 2, with 16 bases in between. CDR3 length: 17 residues. Germline V lookup: CDR1 SGHTA, CDR2 FQGNSA. In DNA, the CDR3 is TGTGCCAGCAGCTTAACGGGGGCGGTTGGAGCTGGAAACACCATATATTTT. The encoded protein is CASSLTGAVGAGNTIYF.

The chain carries TRBV12-3 or TRBV12-4 and TRBJ2-1; D gene uncertain. Trimming shortened V by 4 bases and J by 7 bases, and 11 bases separated the two germline ends. There are 13 residues in the CDR3. CDR3 protein: CASSSSVSNEQFF. The CDR3 bases are TGTGCCAGCAGTTCAAGTGTCAGTAATGAGCAGTTCTTC.

The chain employs TRBV7-3 and TRBJ2-3; TRBD2 matches 9 bases. Trimming at V came to 5 bases and at J to 1 base, leaving 7 bases not matched to a gene. Per the germline V gene, CDR1 is SGHTA and CDR2 is FQGTGA. CDR3 length equals 16 residues. CDR3 nucleotide sequence: TGTGCCAGCAGCCAAACGACTAGCGGAGGCACAGATACGCAGTATTTT. Translating it yields CASSQTTSGGTDTQYF.

This clonotype was recorded many times. The chain employs TRBV6-2 or TRBV6-3 and TRBJ1-1; possibly TRBD1 for D (6 bases). The length of the CDR3 is 18 residues. With 2 bases removed from V and 4 bases from J, the gap between germline ends came to 23 bases. Germline V gives CDR1 MNHEY, CDR2 SVGEGT. CDR3 DNA sequence: TGTGCCAGCAGTTACGGAGGACAGTTTAAAAGGGTGGGCACTGAAGCTTTCTTT. Translating gives CASSYGGQFKRVGTEAFF.

This clonotype was recorded at least ten times. The CDR3: CASTLTSDEQFF. The CDR3 DNA reads TGTGCCAGCACCCTAACTAGCGATGAGCAGTTCTTC. The chain joins TRBV6-1 to TRBJ2-1, with 7 bases that match TRBD2. The V and J ends lost 7 bases and 8 bases, in that order; junction bases with no gene match: 5. The length of the CDR3 is 12 residues. CDR1 and CDR2 (germline): MNHNS, SASEGT.

The J gene is TRBJ1-4, the V gene TRBV6-5; D not certain. Trimming took off 4 bases at V and 0 bases at J, with 12 bases between the two ends. Per the germline V gene, CDR1 is MNHEY and CDR2 is SVGAGI. This CDR3 is 16 amino acids long. CDR3 in amino acids: CASSFVPVATNEKLFF. The CDR3, as DNA: TGTGCCAGCAGTTTCGTCCCAGTGGCAACTAATGAAAAACTGTTTTTT.

The table lists this clonotype with many counts. V usage is TRBV20-1 and J usage is TRBJ1-1; no firm D call. V lost 0 bases and J lost 0, with 8 bases in between. This CDR3 region has 14 residues. Germline loops: CDR1 DFQATT, CDR2 SNEGSKA (reference sequence). The CDR3 DNA follows: TGCAGTGCTAGAGATGTTTTTGTGAACACTGAAGCTTTCTTT. Its protein product is CSARDVFVNTEAFF.

This clonotype has more than one count but fewer than ten. The gene calls are TRBV6-2 or TRBV6-3 and TRBJ2-5; possible D gene TRBD1, 5 bases. The CDR3 covers 15 residues. V was clipped by 8 bases and J by 4 bases, with 20 bases between them. The germline V gene encodes CDR1 MNHEY and CDR2 SVGEGT. CDR3 DNA sequence: TGTGCCAGCCGACCCACTTCAGGGTTTACAGAGACCCAGTACTTC. Translating it yields CASRPTSGFTETQYF.

This clonotype was observed a handful of times. This rearrangement joins TRBV6-1 to TRBJ2-1; TRBD1 or TRBD2 may be the D gene (5 bases each). The CDR3 runs to 15 residues. Germline V gene sequence: CDR1 MNHNS, CDR2 SASEGT. Trimming removed 1 base from V and 1 base from J, with 8 bases in between. CDR3 coding DNA: TGTGCCAGCAGTGAAGTGGGGGAATCCTACAATGAGCAGTTCTTC. This codes for CASSEVGESYNEQFF.

This clonotype was recorded many times. CDR3: CASSDRARRETQYF. CDR3 coding DNA: TGTGCCAGCAGCGACAGGGCCCGTCGGGAGACCCAGTACTTC. The V and J genes are TRBV7-2 and TRBJ2-5; 7 nucleotides line up with TRBD1. Trimming took 5 bases from V and 5 from J; bases not matched to a gene: 8. This CDR3 contains 14 residues. The germline V gene encodes CDR1 SGHTA and CDR2 FQGNSA.

This clonotype came up a few times. The chain carries TRBV20-1 and TRBJ2-1, with TRBD2 identical over 14 bases. This CDR3 has 14 residues. Germline-derived CDR1 and CDR2 are DFQATT and SNEGSKA (reference sequence). J was trimmed by 8 bases and V by 4 bases; bases with no gene match: 4. CDR3 in amino acids: CSATGLAGGYEQFF. The CDR3 DNA reads TGCAGTGCTACCGGACTAGCGGGAGGTTATGAGCAGTTCTTC.

The CDR3 DNA reads TGTGCCAGCAGCGTCTTGGACAGCAGGACAGATACGCAGTATTTT. Translation: CASSVLDSRTDTQYF. This sequence joins TRBV9 and TRBJ2-3, with D possibly being TRBD1 (6 bases). Germline V CDR1 and CDR2: SGDLS, YYNGEE. V lost 2 bases, J lost 3 bases, and 13 bases lay in between. This CDR3 region has 15 residues.

The J gene is TRBJ1-1, the V gene TRBV12-3 or TRBV12-4; no clear D. CDR3 length: 14 amino acids. V was cut by 6 bases and J by 1 base, with 12 bases left in between. The chain's CDR3 is CASSHWGGNTEAFF. The CDR3, as DNA: TGTGCCAGCAGCCATTGGGGAGGGAACACTGAAGCTTTCTTT.

In its sample, this clonotype was seen a few times. V usage is TRBV4-1 and J usage is TRBJ2-4; possibly TRBD2 for D (5 bases). Trimming pared 0 bases from V and 2 bases from J, leaving 8 bases between. Germline CDR1 is MGHRA and CDR2 is YSYEKL. The CDR3 consists of 15 residues. The CDR3 nucleotides read TGCGCCAGCAGCCAAGAACTAGGGACCAAAAACATTCAGTACTTC. Protein sequence: CASSQELGTKNIQYF.

The chain combines TRBV4-3 with TRBJ2-7; 10 bases map to TRBD2. The CDR3 sequence is 15 residues long. Trimming removed 1 base from V and 3 bases from J; junction bases left unmatched: 3. Germline CDR1 LGHNA, CDR2 YSLEER. CDR3 residues: CASSQALAGFYEQYF. In DNA form, the CDR3 reads TGCGCCAGCAGCCAAGCACTAGCGGGATTCTACGAGCAGTACTTC.

The genes are TRBV4-2 and TRBJ1-1; D is perhaps TRBD1 (5 bases). V lost 0 bases, J lost 13 bases, and 18 bases lay in between. The CDR3 runs to 14 residues. Germline V gives CDR1 LGHNA, CDR2 YNFKEQ. The DNA of the CDR3 is TGTGCCAGCAGCCAAGAAGCAAACCTCGGAGGGGATTTCTTT. This translates into CASSQEANLGGDFF.

V usage is TRBV15 and J usage is TRBJ2-1, with 8 bases fitting TRBD2. Trimming took 1 base from V and 12 from J; bases not matched to a gene: 11. The germline gives CDR1 LNHNV, CDR2 YYDKDF (reference sequence). The CDR3 totals 15 residues. The CDR3 DNA reads TGTGCCACCAGCAGAGCTCTAACTAGCGGAGTGGGGCAGTTCTTC. Translation gives CATSRALTSGVGQFF.

The chain links TRBV6-6 to TRBJ2-3; 9 bases are shared with TRBD2. Trimming cost V 2 bases and J 1 base; bases outside gene matches: 7. From germline, CDR1 is MNHNY and CDR2 SVGAGI (reference sequence). CDR3 length equals 17 residues. DNA of the CDR3: TGTGCCAGCAGTTACGGCCCATGGACTAGCGGCACAGATACGCAGTATTTT. Its translation is CASSYGPWTSGTDTQYF.

This clonotype was seen only once. The CDR3 loop is CAVARGQGTDTQYF. CDR3 bases: TGTGCCGTAGCTAGGGGACAGGGCACAGATACGCAGTATTTT. The genes are TRBV10-3 and TRBJ2-3; the match to TRBD1 covers 8 bases. The ends lost 11 bases at V and 1 base at J; junction bases unmatched: 8. CDR3 length: 14 residues. The germline gives CDR1 ENHRY, CDR2 SYGVKD.

The rearrangement joins TRBV7-9 to TRBJ1-1; no reliable D call. The ends were cut back, 5 bases at V and 5 bases at J, with 15 bases in the middle. This CDR3 contains 14 residues. Looked up from germline, CDR1 is SEHNR and CDR2 is FQNEAQ (reference sequence). This CDR3 reads CASSKERVLTEAFF. The CDR3 DNA follows: TGTGCCAGCAGCAAGGAGAGGGTGCTGACTGAAGCTTTCTTT. Combining the CDR3 with reference TRBV7-9 and TRBJ1-1 gives the whole variable domain DTGVSQNPRHKITKRGQNVTFRCDPISEHNRLYWYRQTLGQGPEFLTYFQNEAQLEKSRLLSDRFSAERPKGSFSTLEIQRTEQGDSAMYLCASSKERVLTEAFFGQGTRLTVV.

The gene calls are TRBV13 and TRBJ1-2, with 10 bases lining up with TRBD1. The CDR3 has 14 amino acids. Germline V lookup: CDR1 PRHDT, CDR2 FYEKMQ (reference sequence). Unmatched junction bases numbered 6, after V lost 5 bases and J lost 6 bases. The CDR3 loop is CASSEYGTGDGYTF. In nucleotides, the CDR3 is TGTGCCAGCAGCGAGTACGGGACAGGGGATGGCTACACCTTC.

This clonotype was observed many times. The genes are TRBV27 and TRBJ2-5; TRBD2 matches at 7 bases. This CDR3 is built from 14 residues. Germline V CDR1 and CDR2: MNHEY, SMNVEV (reference sequence). V shed 3 bases, J shed 5 bases, and the junction held 6 bases outside the gene matches. CDR3 DNA: TGTGCCAGCAGTTTGGGACTAAATAGTGAGACCCAGTACTTC. Its protein product is CASSLGLNSETQYF.